These T cell receptor beta chains were read from a single sample in a study of post-analysis software for immune sequencing data. Each CDR3 protein gets one entry after TCRdb re-called the PCR reads with MiXCR. In the table there are about 540,000 distinct CDR3 sequences, approximately 31% of which are singletons. The sample was blood. The source is a girl aged 2-17 years with multiple sclerosis. Each CDR3 is given without its conserved first and last residue. The order of the fields is CDR3 protein, V gene, D gene, J gene. The D gene is left open where the match is weak.

ASKPLSGQEF TRBV12-3/TRBV12-4 NA TRBJ2-1
SAVGLEQY TRBV29-1 NA TRBJ2-7
SVEDLSGRDYEQY TRBV29-1 NA TRBJ2-7
ASSYNPNTEAF TRBV6-5 NA TRBJ1-1
ASSLAGGATDTQY TRBV7-6 NA TRBJ2-3
RTNRQGASYEQY TRBV20-1 TRBD1 TRBJ2-7
ASSLAGAVYNEQF TRBV5-1 NA TRBJ2-1
ASSYFDRSDYGYT TRBV6-2/TRBV6-3 NA TRBJ1-2
ASSLRTGRDYGYT TRBV3-1 TRBD1 TRBJ1-2
ASSSPRMRETQY TRBV7-2 NA NA
ASSLEGGQGYETQY TRBV5-1 TRBD1 TRBJ2-5
AVIEPNRDTQY TRBV6-5 NA TRBJ2-3
SAIGLQGFGEQF TRBV20-1 NA TRBJ2-1
ASRAGTSETYEQY TRBV4-1 TRBD2 TRBJ2-7
SARRGQNNYGYT TRBV20-1 NA TRBJ1-2
ANSVTGEETQY TRBV9 NA TRBJ2-5
VTSRDHVSADTQY TRBV15 NA TRBJ2-3
ASRNRLNEQF TRBV5-1 NA TRBJ2-1
ASNEPGRDGYT TRBV2 NA TRBJ1-2
ASSQELAVEQY TRBV3-1 NA TRBJ2-7
ATAPAVSSYNEQF TRBV15 NA TRBJ2-1
ATTGTDRSVFAYEQY TRBV10-3 TRBD1 TRBJ2-7
ASSPGLASDEQF TRBV5-1 TRBD2 TRBJ2-1
ASSFQGVPEGYT TRBV7-9 TRBD1 TRBJ1-2
ASSYSGTSGYNEQF TRBV7-2 TRBD2 TRBJ2-1
ASSVALDEQF TRBV9 NA TRBJ2-1
ASSQESPGASYEQY TRBV4-1 NA TRBJ2-7
ASSLVGLPHEQY TRBV7-9 NA NA
ASSLRGHPNQPQH TRBV27 NA TRBJ1-5
ASSSGPGNEQY TRBV11-2 NA TRBJ2-7
ASSLPPGLAPNTEAF TRBV19 NA TRBJ1-1
ASYREGRVTDTQY TRBV5-1 NA TRBJ2-3
SARGGTSGGPPTSYEQY TRBV20-1 TRBD2 TRBJ2-7
ASSLTPELRGDTQY TRBV7-9 NA TRBJ2-3
SATDSGGAADTRY TRBV20-1 TRBD2 TRBJ2-3
STGLAGEETQY TRBV20-1 TRBD2 TRBJ2-5
ASSQVPGASTDTQY TRBV4-1 NA TRBJ2-3
ANTTQGASRKLF TRBV12-3/TRBV12-4 TRBD1 TRBJ1-4
AISENTEAF TRBV10-3 NA TRBJ1-1
ASSVGGTTEAF TRBV9 NA TRBJ1-1
SARSDGVPKNIQY TRBV20-1 NA TRBJ2-4
ASSPYSGAGEQY TRBV7-9 NA TRBJ2-7
SARDKVFEQY TRBV20-1 NA TRBJ2-7
ASSGSVGLGETQY TRBV10-1 NA TRBJ2-5
ASSPGQDNSPLH TRBV12-3/TRBV12-4 TRBD1 TRBJ1-6
ASRGLAVSNEQF TRBV10-3 TRBD2 TRBJ2-1
ASSRENEQY TRBV3-1 NA TRBJ2-5
SASIQEKLF TRBV20-1 NA TRBJ1-4
SAAPSLDQPQH TRBV20-1 NA TRBJ1-5
ASSAGEILTQY TRBV3-1 NA TRBJ2-5
SAIGGGAKNIQY TRBV20-1 NA TRBJ2-4
SARGVDGLRQY TRBV20-1 NA TRBJ2-5
SASSQEKLF TRBV20-1 NA TRBJ1-4
ASSDSELTTEAF TRBV6-4 NA TRBJ1-1
ASSQEQGYRVDEQF TRBV4-1 NA TRBJ2-1